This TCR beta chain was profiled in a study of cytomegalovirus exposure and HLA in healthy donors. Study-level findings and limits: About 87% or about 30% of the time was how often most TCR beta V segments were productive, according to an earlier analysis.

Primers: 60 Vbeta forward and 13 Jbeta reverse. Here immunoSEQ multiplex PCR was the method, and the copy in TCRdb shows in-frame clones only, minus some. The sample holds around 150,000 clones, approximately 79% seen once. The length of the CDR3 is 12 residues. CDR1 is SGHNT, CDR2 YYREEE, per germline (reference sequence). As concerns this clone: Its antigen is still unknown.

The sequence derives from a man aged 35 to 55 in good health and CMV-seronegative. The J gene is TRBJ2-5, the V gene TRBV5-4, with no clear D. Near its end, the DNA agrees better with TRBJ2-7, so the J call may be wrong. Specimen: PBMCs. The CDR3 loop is CASSFFWGEQYF. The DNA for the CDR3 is TGTGCCAGCAGCTTTTTTTGGGGCGAGCAGTACTTC.